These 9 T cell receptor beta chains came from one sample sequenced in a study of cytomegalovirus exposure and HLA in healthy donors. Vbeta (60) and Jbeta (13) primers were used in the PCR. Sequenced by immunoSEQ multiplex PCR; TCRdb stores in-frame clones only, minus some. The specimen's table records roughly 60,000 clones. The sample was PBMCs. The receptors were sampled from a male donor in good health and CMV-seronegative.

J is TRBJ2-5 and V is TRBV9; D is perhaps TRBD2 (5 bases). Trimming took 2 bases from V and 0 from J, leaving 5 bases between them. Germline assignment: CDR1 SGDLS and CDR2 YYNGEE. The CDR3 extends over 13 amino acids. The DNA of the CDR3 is TGTGCCAGCAGCGTCGGGAACCAAGAGACCCAGTACTTC. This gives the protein CASSVGNQETQYF.

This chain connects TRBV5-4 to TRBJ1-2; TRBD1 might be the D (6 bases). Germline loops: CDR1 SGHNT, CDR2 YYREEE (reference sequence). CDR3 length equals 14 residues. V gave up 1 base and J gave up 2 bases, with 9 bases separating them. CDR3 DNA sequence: TGTGCCAGCAGCTTGTTAGGACAGAACTATGGCTACACCTTC. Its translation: CASSLLGQNYGYTF.

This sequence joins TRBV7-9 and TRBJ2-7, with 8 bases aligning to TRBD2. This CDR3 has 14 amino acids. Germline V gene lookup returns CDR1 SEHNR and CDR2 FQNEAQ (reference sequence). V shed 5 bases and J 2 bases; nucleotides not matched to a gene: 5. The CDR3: CASSPRGGAYEQYF. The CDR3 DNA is TGTGCCAGCAGCCCCCGGGGGGGGGCCTACGAGCAGTACTTC.

This chain's CDR3 is CASSLPGRNTQYF. The DNA for the CDR3 is TGTGCCAGCAGCTTACCAGGGCGGAATACGCAGTATTTT. The chain recombines TRBV7-2 with TRBJ2-3; weak D call: TRBD1 (5 bases). The CDR3 sequence is 13 residues long. V lost 2 bases to trimming and J lost 7 bases, with 10 bases between them. Germline CDR1 reads SGHTA; CDR2 reads FQGNSA.

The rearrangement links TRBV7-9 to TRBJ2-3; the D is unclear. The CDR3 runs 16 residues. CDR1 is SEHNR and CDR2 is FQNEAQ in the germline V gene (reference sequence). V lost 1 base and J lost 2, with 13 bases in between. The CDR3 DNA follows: TGTGCCAGCAGCTTAGGAGGTAGTCGGCTCACAGATACGCAGTATTTT. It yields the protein CASSLGGSRLTDTQYF.

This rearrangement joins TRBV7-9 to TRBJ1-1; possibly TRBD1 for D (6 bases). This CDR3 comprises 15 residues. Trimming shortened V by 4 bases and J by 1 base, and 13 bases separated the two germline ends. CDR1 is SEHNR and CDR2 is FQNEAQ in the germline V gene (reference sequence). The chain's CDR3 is CASSSKGGANTEAFF. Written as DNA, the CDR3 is TGTGCCAGCAGCTCCAAGGGGGGGGCGAACACTGAAGCTTTCTTT.

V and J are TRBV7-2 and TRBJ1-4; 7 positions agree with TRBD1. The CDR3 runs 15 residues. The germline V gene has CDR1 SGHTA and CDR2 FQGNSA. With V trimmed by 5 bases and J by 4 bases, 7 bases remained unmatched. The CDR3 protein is CASSPDRLYNEKLFF. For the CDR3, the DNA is TGTGCCAGCAGCCCGGACAGGCTGTATAATGAAAAACTGTTTTTT.

CDR3 region: CASSSPGLAGGRYDEQFF. The CDR3 nucleotides read TGTGCCAGCAGTTCGCCCGGGCTAGCGGGGGGGCGATATGATGAGCAGTTCTTC. The chain has TRBV7-9 and TRBJ2-1; TRBD2 aligns across 12 bases. The germline gives CDR1 SEHNR, CDR2 FQNEAQ (reference sequence). V trimming: 6 bases; J trimming: 8 bases; junction bases outside the gene matches: 17. The CDR3 covers 18 residues.

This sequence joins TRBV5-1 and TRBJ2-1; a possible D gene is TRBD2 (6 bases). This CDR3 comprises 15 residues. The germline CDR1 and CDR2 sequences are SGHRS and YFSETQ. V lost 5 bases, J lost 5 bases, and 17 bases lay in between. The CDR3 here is CASSSTRGSDNEQFF. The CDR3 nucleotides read TGCGCCAGCAGTTCGACTAGAGGGAGTGACAATGAGCAGTTCTTC.